Below, one T cell receptor beta chain is given with its context. Its antigen is currently unknown. This sample stems from a study of T cell responses to AZD1222 COVID-19 vaccine. Whole-study results and caveats: After the peak T cell response, and only then, were repertoires sampled. The donors showed a predominance of white British ancestry and of females, with possible underestimation of clonal diversity.

Produced via immunoSEQ multiplex PCR; TCRdb's table is partial and in-frame only. The sample holds over 110,000 clones, roughly 90% seen once. CDR1 MNHNS and CDR2 SASEGT come from the germline V gene. The CDR3 totals 16 residues. After removal of 4 bases from V and 0 bases from J, the junction contained 2 bases not matched to a gene. The receptor was isolated from an adult who received the AZD1222 COVID-19 vaccine. Sequences were derived from peripheral blood, sampled 28 days after the second AZD1222 dose. The chain combines TRBV6-1 with TRBJ2-1; 11 nucleotides match TRBD2. In nucleotides, the CDR3 is TGTGCCAGCAGTGCGACTAGCGGGAACTCCTACAATGAGCAGTTCTTC. Residues: CASSATSGNSYNEQFF.